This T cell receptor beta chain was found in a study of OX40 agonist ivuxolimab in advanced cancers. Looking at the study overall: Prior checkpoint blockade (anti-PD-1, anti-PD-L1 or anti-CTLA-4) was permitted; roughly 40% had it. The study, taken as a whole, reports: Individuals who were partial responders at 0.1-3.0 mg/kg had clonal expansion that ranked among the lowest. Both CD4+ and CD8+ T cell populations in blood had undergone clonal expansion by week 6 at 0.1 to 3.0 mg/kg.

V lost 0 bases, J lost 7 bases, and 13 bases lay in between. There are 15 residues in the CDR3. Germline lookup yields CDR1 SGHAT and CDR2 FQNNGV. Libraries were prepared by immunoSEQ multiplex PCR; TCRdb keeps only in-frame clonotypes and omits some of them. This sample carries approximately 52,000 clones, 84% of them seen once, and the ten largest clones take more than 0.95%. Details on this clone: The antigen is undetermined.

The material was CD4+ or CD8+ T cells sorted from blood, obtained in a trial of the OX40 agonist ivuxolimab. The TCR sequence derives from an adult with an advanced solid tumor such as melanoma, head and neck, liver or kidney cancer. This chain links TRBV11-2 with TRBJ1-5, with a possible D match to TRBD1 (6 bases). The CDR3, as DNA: TGTGCCAGCAGCTTAGATCGGGACATCGGGCAGCCCCAGCATTTT. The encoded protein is CASSLDRDIGQPQHF.